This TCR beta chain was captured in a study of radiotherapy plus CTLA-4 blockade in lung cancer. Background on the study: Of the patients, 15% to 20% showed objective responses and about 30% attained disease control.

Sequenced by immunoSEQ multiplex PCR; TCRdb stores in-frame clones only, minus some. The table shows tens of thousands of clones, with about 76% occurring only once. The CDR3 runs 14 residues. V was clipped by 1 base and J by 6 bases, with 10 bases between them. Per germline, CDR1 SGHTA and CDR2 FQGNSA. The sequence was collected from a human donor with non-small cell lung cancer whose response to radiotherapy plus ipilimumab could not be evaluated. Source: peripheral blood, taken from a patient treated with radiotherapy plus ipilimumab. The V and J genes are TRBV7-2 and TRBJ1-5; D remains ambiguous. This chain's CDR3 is CASSLGGSGQPQHF. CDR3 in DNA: TGTGCCAGCAGCTTAGGAGGGTCCGGTCAGCCCCAGCATTTT. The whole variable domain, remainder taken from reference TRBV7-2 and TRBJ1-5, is GAGVSQSPSNKVTEKGKDVELRCDPISGHTALYWYRQSLGQGLEFLIYFQGNSAPDKSGLPSDRFSAERTGGSVSTLTIQRTQQEDSAVYLCASSLGGSGQPQHFGDGTRLSIL.